This entry lists 27 T cell receptor beta chains sequenced from one sample in a study of blood T cell repertoires in COVID-19. Profiled with immunoSEQ multiplex PCR; TCRdb holds only in-frame clones, not every one. The sample holds 300,000 to 450,000 clones, about 87% seen once. Sequencing was done on a sample of PBMCs or T cells enriched from blood (not recorded which). The receptor source for this set is a man aged 30-40 years who had recovered from COVID-19.

V usage is TRBV25-1 and J usage is TRBJ2-5; TRBD2 aligns across 11 bases. Germline-derived CDR1 and CDR2 are MGHDK and SYGVNS. The ends lost 4 bases at V and 1 base at J; junction bases unmatched: 2. This CDR3 is 15 amino acids long. CDR3 amino acids: CASSGLAGSQETQYF. CDR3 DNA: TGTGCCAGCAGTGGACTAGCGGGGAGCCAAGAGACCCAGTACTTC.

J is TRBJ1-5 and V is TRBV19; TRBD1 agrees at 10 bases. This CDR3 is built from 14 residues. V gave up 5 bases and J gave up 6 bases; unmatched junction bases: 4. Germline V gene lookup returns CDR1 LNHDA and CDR2 SQIVND (reference sequence). CDR3 in amino acids: CASSPTGGGQPQHF. CDR3 sequence (DNA): TGTGCCAGTAGTCCGACAGGGGGCGGTCAGCCCCAGCATTTT.

This chain joins TRBV23-1 and TRBJ1-2; D gene unclear. TRBV23-1 counts as an open reading frame of uncertain function. Trimming pared 4 bases from V and 4 bases from J, leaving 25 bases between. The CDR3 totals 18 residues. CDR3 region: CASSPGLPPMKRIYGYTF. The CDR3, as DNA: TGCGCCAGCAGTCCGGGGTTGCCCCCGATGAAGCGAATCTATGGCTACACCTTC.

The J gene is TRBJ2-7, the V gene TRBV29-1, with 9 bases fitting TRBD1. CDR3 length: 14 amino acids. With V trimmed by 6 bases and J by 4 bases, 10 bases remained unmatched. Germline assignment: CDR1 SQVTM and CDR2 ANQGSEA. The CDR3 here is CSVGDRARPYEQYF. The CDR3 bases are TGCAGCGTGGGGGACAGGGCGAGACCGTACGAGCAGTACTTC.

This sequence joins TRBV5-4 and TRBJ2-5; TRBD2 might be the D (6 bases). CDR3 length: 14 residues. The V gene's germline CDR1 is SGHNT and CDR2 YYREEE (reference sequence). Trimming took 3 bases from V and 3 from J, leaving 12 bases between them. This chain's CDR3 is CASSSSGDKETQYF. CDR3 coding DNA: TGTGCCAGCAGCTCTTCGGGAGACAAAGAGACCCAGTACTTC.

The chain combines TRBV10-3 with TRBJ2-7, with no clear D. The V end lost 0 bases, the J end lost 2 bases, and 8 bases lay between the germline ends. This CDR3 has 14 amino acids. Germline V gene sequence: CDR1 ENHRY, CDR2 SYGVKD. The CDR3 sequence is CAISESRDTYEQYF. As DNA, the CDR3 is TGTGCCATCAGTGAGTCTAGAGACACCTACGAGCAGTACTTC.

V is TRBV11-2 and J is TRBJ2-7; D is perhaps TRBD1 (6 bases). The CDR3 extends over 14 amino acids. V lost 4 bases and J lost 3, with 13 bases in between. Germline CDR1 and CDR2: SGHAT and FQNNGV. CDR3: CASSSPGHYYEQYF. As DNA, the CDR3 is TGTGCCAGCAGCTCCCCGGGACATTACTACGAGCAGTACTTC.

The CDR3 is CASRLQGAAYGYTF. CDR3 nucleotide sequence: TGTGCCAGCAGGTTACAGGGGGCGGCTTATGGCTACACCTTC. The chain recombines TRBV27 with TRBJ1-2; 9 nucleotides align to TRBD1. V lost 6 bases and J lost 5; bases outside the gene matches: 7. The CDR3 is made up of 14 amino acids. Germline-derived CDR1 and CDR2 are MNHEY and SMNVEV (reference sequence).

This chain uses TRBV2 with TRBJ1-5, with 9 bases matching TRBD1. The CDR3 totals 15 residues. CDR1 SNHLY and CDR2 FYNNEI come from the germline V gene. J was trimmed by 3 bases and V by 9 bases; bases with no gene match: 9. As DNA, the CDR3 is TGTGCCAGTCGATCCGGGACAGGGAACAATCAGCCCCAGCATTTT. It yields the protein CASRSGTGNNQPQHF.

The rearrangement uses TRBV9 and TRBJ2-7, with TRBD2 matching over 9 bases. The CDR3 is 15 amino acids. From germline, CDR1 is SGDLS and CDR2 YYNGEE. The junction had 3 bases not matched to a gene; V was cut back by 2 bases and J by 0 bases. CDR3 nucleotides: TGTGCCAGCAGCGTCTCGCGGGGGGGCTCCTACGAGCAGTACTTC. It specifies CASSVSRGGSYEQYF.

This chain connects TRBV7-9 to TRBJ2-7; D might be TRBD2 (5 bases). Per the germline V gene, CDR1 is SEHNR and CDR2 is FQNEAQ (reference sequence). V lost 5 bases and J 2 bases, leaving 13 bases between the germline ends. This CDR3 is built from 14 residues. CDR3 amino acids: CASSPWAGTYEQYF. DNA for the CDR3: TGTGCCAGCAGCCCCTGGGCCGGGACCTACGAGCAGTACTTC.

The chain joins TRBV30 to TRBJ2-3, with 13 bases fitting TRBD2. The V segment lost 4 bases and the J segment 0 bases; nucleotides outside the gene matches: 7. This CDR3 is built from 17 residues. Germline V CDR1 and CDR2: GTSNPN, SVGIG (reference sequence). In nucleotides, the CDR3 is TGTGCCTGGAATTCGGGACTAGCGGGGATTAGCACAGATACGCAGTATTTT. It codes for CAWNSGLAGISTDTQYF.

As DNA, the CDR3 is TGTGCCAGCAGCAGCACGTCTAACTATGGCTACACCTTC. Residues: CASSSTSNYGYTF. The rearrangement uses TRBV4-2 and TRBJ1-2; no firm D call. The germline CDR1 and CDR2 sequences are LGHNA and YNFKEQ. With 5 bases removed from V and 0 bases from J, the gap between germline ends came to 7 bases. CDR3 length: 13 amino acids.

The chain links TRBV12-3 or TRBV12-4 to TRBJ1-2; weak D call: TRBD1 (5 bases). The CDR3 is made up of 13 amino acids. V shed 3 bases and J shed 7 bases, with 12 bases lying between them. The CDR3, as DNA: TGTGCCAGCAGTTTGCAGGGAAAGGGTGGCTACACCTTC. Its protein product is CASSLQGKGGYTF.

On this clone itself: At one of its ends the junction is not consistent with the germline gene, which may arise from a read error. The chain is built from TRBV11-2 and TRBJ1-2, with TRBD1 matching 8 bases. In germline, CDR1 is SGHAT, CDR2 FQNNGV. There are 15 residues in the CDR3. CDR3 protein: CASSLEGQGLYGYTF. Written as DNA, the CDR3 is TGTGCCAGCAGCCTAGAAGGACAGGGCCTCTATGGCTACACCTTC.

This chain connects TRBV11-2 to TRBJ1-1; 7 bases match TRBD1. The CDR3 is made up of 15 amino acids. Germline V gene data show CDR1 as SGHAT and CDR2 as FQNNGV. Trimming cost V 0 bases and J 0 bases; bases outside gene matches: 1. The DNA for the CDR3 is TGTGCCAGCAGCTTAGAGGGACAGATGAACACTGAAGCTTTCTTT. Residues: CASSLEGQMNTEAFF.

The CDR3: CSVRTGGSSYEQYF. In DNA form, the CDR3 reads TGCAGCGTCCGGACAGGGGGCTCCTCCTACGAGCAGTACTTC. The chain employs TRBV29-1 and TRBJ2-7, with 11 positions matching TRBD1. The CDR3 length is 14 residues. The germline gives CDR1 SQVTM, CDR2 ANQGSEA. After removal of 6 bases from V and 0 bases from J, the junction contained 4 bases not matched to a gene.

This clone was observed a few times. The J gene is TRBJ1-5, the V gene TRBV4-1; the D is unclear. CDR1 is MGHRA and CDR2 is YSYEKL in the germline V gene. Trimming cost V 0 bases and J 4 bases, with 10 bases left between them. The CDR3 contains 15 residues. CDR3 nucleotides: TGCGCCAGCAGCCAAGATAGTACACAGAATCAGCCCCAGCATTTT. Its translation is CASSQDSTQNQPQHF.

The chain recombines TRBV10-3 with TRBJ2-1; D gene unclear. The V end was cut by 8 bases, the J end by 8 bases, with 16 bases between. This CDR3 is 13 amino acids long. Germline CDR1 and CDR2: ENHRY and SYGVKD. This CDR3 is CAILASATDEQFF. CDR3 DNA: TGTGCCATCTTGGCATCCGCAACCGATGAGCAGTTCTTC.

The chain joins TRBV10-3 to TRBJ2-2, with 8 bases identical to TRBD1. The CDR3 covers 15 residues. V was clipped by 8 bases and J by 5 bases; unmatched bases: 10. Germline CDR1 is ENHRY and CDR2 is SYGVKD. The CDR3 protein is CAIRIRQGATGELFF. The CDR3 nucleotides are TGTGCCATCCGTATCCGCCAGGGGGCAACCGGGGAGCTGTTTTTT.

The V gene is TRBV20-1, the J gene TRBJ1-2; TRBD1 matches 8 bases. V was pared by 3 bases and J by 8 bases, with 5 bases of the junction left unmatched. The CDR3 sequence is 12 residues long. The V gene's germline CDR1 is DFQATT and CDR2 SNEGSKA (reference sequence). The CDR3: CSASQQGEGYTF. CDR3 sequence (DNA): TGCAGTGCTAGTCAACAGGGGGAAGGCTACACCTTC.

This rearrangement joins TRBV11-3 to TRBJ1-1, with D uncertain. The CDR3 is 13 amino acids. The germline CDR1 and CDR2 sequences are SGHNT and YENEEA. Trimming cost V 2 bases and J 1 base, with 5 bases left between them. CDR3: CASSLSGNTEAFF. The CDR3 region has the DNA TGTGCCAGCAGCTTATCAGGGAACACTGAAGCTTTCTTT.

The chain is built from TRBV7-9 and TRBJ2-5, with no clear D. The V gene's germline CDR1 is SEHNR and CDR2 FQNEAQ (reference sequence). The V end was cut by 0 bases, the J end by 9 bases, with 8 bases between. This CDR3 comprises 12 residues. CDR3 coding DNA: TGTGCCAGCAGCTTAGCGCGATTGTCCCAGTACTTC. Translation: CASSLARLSQYF.

This clone was observed a single time. The chain uses TRBV6-2 or TRBV6-3 and TRBJ1-1, with D perhaps TRBD1 (6 bases). Between the trimmed V and J ends, which lost 6 bases and 6 bases, there was a span of 14 bases. This CDR3 is built from 13 residues. Germline V gene data show CDR1 as MNHEY and CDR2 as SVGEGT. The CDR3 sequence is CASSSRTDAEAFF. The CDR3 DNA is TGTGCCAGCAGCTCCCGGACAGATGCTGAAGCTTTCTTT.

The chain combines TRBV5-1 with TRBJ1-3; D ambiguous. The CDR3 consists of 16 residues. The ends were cut back, 0 bases at V and 2 bases at J, with 12 bases in the middle. The germline V gene encodes CDR1 SGHRS and CDR2 YFSETQ. In DNA form, the CDR3 reads TGCGCCAGCAGCTTGGGGTTGGGGAGGACTGGAAACACCATATATTTT. It yields the protein CASSLGLGRTGNTIYF.

J is TRBJ1-5 and V is TRBV6-5, with 8 nucleotides matching TRBD1. J gave up 8 bases and V 8 bases, and 11 bases lay outside the gene matches. The CDR3 loop spans 14 amino acids. Germline CDR1 MNHEY, CDR2 SVGAGI. In DNA, the CDR3 is TGTGCCAGCCGGGACAGGAGCCTCCATGAGCCCCAGCATTTT. Translation gives CASRDRSLHEPQHF.

The chain joins TRBV13 to TRBJ1-2; TRBD1 matches 7 bases. Trimming removed 5 bases from V and 7 bases from J; junction bases left unmatched: 7. The CDR3 consists of 13 residues. In germline, CDR1 is PRHDT, CDR2 FYEKMQ (reference sequence). Here the CDR3 DNA reads TGTGCCAGCAGCCCAACGACAGGGATTGGCTACACCTTC. It encodes CASSPTTGIGYTF.